The following is a TCR beta chain sequence with its context. Its antigen is unknown. Primed by a sample-barcoded 5' primer and a J-beta primer mix, a second PCR proceeded for about 6 to 11 cycles. A single record per CDR3 protein comes from TCRdb applying MiXCR to the 5' RACE reads. In the table there are about 1.4 million distinct CDR3 sequences, around 55% of which are singletons. The data stem from a study of blood T cells in healthy people across ages. General study results and limits: A strong correlation between TCR beta diversity and naive T cell percentage was seen.

Aged roughly 6 to 90, donors were systemically healthy Caucasians from Russia. This CDR3 region has 15 residues. From germline, CDR1 is SGHTA and CDR2 FQGNSA. The V end was cut by 2 bases, the J end by 8 bases, with 19 bases between. Sequenced: blood. The TCR originated in a man between 18 and 35 years old in good health. The V gene is TRBV7-2, the J gene TRBJ2-7, with a tentative D call TRBD1 (5 bases). The CDR3, as DNA: TGTGCCAGCAGCTTATTTCACTATCAGGGTTGGAAGCAGTACTTC. Protein product: CASSLFHYQGWKQYF.